These T cell receptor beta chains were read from a single sample in a study of post-analysis software for immune sequencing data. Via MiXCR, TCRdb re-called the PCR reads, giving one row per CDR3 protein. The data contain about half a million distinct CDR3 sequences, 34% of them singletons. The sequencing sample was made of blood. The source of these receptors is a girl aged 2-17 years with multiple sclerosis. The CDR3 runs from the conserved cysteine through the conserved F or W. D genes are given only for firm matches. Clone size is given for some rows only: seen once, a few or many times, or a class if the clone is expanded.

d_gene	abundance	v_gene	j_gene	CDR3nt	CDR3aa
TRBD2	-	TRBV7-8	TRBJ2-7	TGTGCCAGCAGCCTGCAGGGTAGCGGGGGTTATTACGAGCAGTACTTC	CASSLQGSGGYYEQYF
-	-	TRBV20-1	TRBJ1-1	TGCAGTGCTAGAGATGGTCTCCGGGACACTGAAGCTTTCTTT	CSARDGLRDTEAFF
TRBD1	-	TRBV5-5	TRBJ2-3	TGTGCCAGCAGCAAGGGGGCTTCGCCCGCAGATACGCAGTATTTT	CASSKGASPADTQYF
TRBD1	once	TRBV7-6	TRBJ2-1	TGTGCCAGCAGCGCTAGCTACGACAGGGGCAATGAGCAGTTCTTC	CASSASYDRGNEQFF
-	-	TRBV12-3/TRBV12-4	TRBJ2-3	TGTGCCACCCGCCCGGGGTACACAGATACGCAGTATTTT	CATRPGYTDTQYF
-	few	TRBV28	TRBJ1-6	TGTGCCAGCAGTTTTACAGGCTTGGTCTCACCCCTCCACTTT	CASSFTGLVSPLHF
-	-	TRBV29-1	TRBJ1-1	TGCGGCGTTTCTGGGGGTTCGAACACTGAAGCTTTCTTT	CGVSGGSNTEAFF
TRBD2	-	TRBV24-1	TRBJ2-3	TGTGCCACCAGTGGATGGGGGGGAAGCACAGATACGCAGTATTTT	CATSGWGGSTDTQYF
TRBD1	few	TRBV4-1	TRBJ2-7	TGCGCCAGCAGGGGTCCCGGGACAGCCACCTACGAGCAGTACTTC	CASRGPGTATYEQYF
TRBD2	-	TRBV7-8	TRBJ2-2	TGTGCCAGCAGCTTGGAAGCGGGGGCCCAATCTGTCGGGGAGCTGTTTTTT	CASSLEAGAQSVGELFF
-	-	TRBV12-3/TRBV12-4	TRBJ1-2	TGTGCCAGCAGTTTAGAGAGGGATCAGATATATGGCTACACCTTC	CASSLERDQIYGYTF
TRBD2	-	TRBV7-9	TRBJ2-3	TGTGCCAGCAGCTTTGCTGGGACTAGGACGGATACGCAGTATTTT	CASSFAGTRTDTQYF
TRBD2	few	TRBV2	TRBJ2-7	TGTGCCAGCAGCGCAGTAGGTGCGGGGGGCACAGACTACGAGCAGTACTTC	CASSAVGAGGTDYEQYF
TRBD2	-	TRBV20-1	TRBJ2-3	TGCAGTGCTACCCCGACTAGCGGGGGGGCAGATACGCAGTATTTT	CSATPTSGGADTQYF
-	-	TRBV6-6	TRBJ1-2	TGTGCCAGCGAAATCCAGAGGTATGGCTACACCTTC	CASEIQRYGYTF
-	-	TRBV12-3/TRBV12-4	TRBJ2-3	TGTGCCAGCGAGGTTTATGATACGCAGTATTTT	CASEVYDTQYF
-	-	TRBV7-9	TRBJ1-3	TGTGCCAGCAGCTTAGCTAGGAGCGACGACACCATATATTTT	CASSLARSDDTIYF
-	-	TRBV12-3/TRBV12-4	TRBJ2-3	TGTGCCAGCAGTTTTAAGGGATACCGCACAGATACGCAGTATTTT	CASSFKGYRTDTQYF